This entry lists 22 T cell receptor beta chains sequenced from one sample in a study of cytomegalovirus exposure and HLA in healthy donors. Clones were read by immunoSEQ multiplex PCR, and TCRdb kept only the in-frame ones, dropping some. The sample records some 310,000 clones, approximately 88% being singletons. Sequenced material: PBMCs. Receptor source: a man aged 30 to 39 in good health and CMV-seronegative.

The CDR3 nucleotides read TGTGCCAGCAGGACAGGGGGCACGGTTGAAAAACTGTTTTTT. Amino acid sequence: CASRTGGTVEKLFF. V usage is TRBV2 and J usage is TRBJ1-4; TRBD1 matches at 10 bases. This CDR3 is built from 14 residues. After removal of 6 bases from V and 7 bases from J, the junction contained 5 bases not matched to a gene. CDR1 is SNHLY and CDR2 is FYNNEI in the germline V gene.

This chain uses TRBV6-1 with TRBJ1-5; D is undetermined. CDR1 MNHNS and CDR2 SASEGT come from the germline V gene. The CDR3 is 15 amino acids. Trimming removed 6 bases from V and 0 bases from J, with 12 bases in between. In nucleotides, the CDR3 is TGTGCCAGCAGGGAATACAGAGATAGCAATCAGCCCCAGCATTTT. Protein sequence: CASREYRDSNQPQHF.

The rearrangement links TRBV6-1 to TRBJ1-2; D is unclear. The V end lost 0 bases, the J end lost 4 bases, and 18 bases lay between the germline ends. Germline lookup yields CDR1 MNHNS and CDR2 SASEGT. This CDR3 is 17 amino acids long. The CDR3 DNA sequence: TGTGCCAGCAGTGAAGCCAGCCTGCTGGAGGGAGTCTATGGCTACACCTTC. Protein sequence: CASSEASLLEGVYGYTF.

This chain links TRBV6-5 with TRBJ2-7; TRBD1 might be the D (5 bases). Trimming removed 6 bases at V and 7 bases at J, with 16 bases between. Per germline, CDR1 MNHEY and CDR2 SVGAGI. CDR3 length equals 13 residues. The chain's CDR3 is CASRRGKSSEQYF. The CDR3 DNA follows: TGTGCCAGCAGAAGGGGAAAGTCGAGTGAGCAGTACTTC.

This chain links TRBV9 with TRBJ2-5; perhaps TRBD2 as D (5 bases). V lost 4 bases, J lost 1 base, and 11 bases lay in between. Germline V gene lookup returns CDR1 SGDLS and CDR2 YYNGEE. This CDR3 spans 14 amino acids. This CDR3 reads CASSSWETQETQYF. DNA of the CDR3: TGTGCCAGCAGCTCCTGGGAGACCCAAGAGACCCAGTACTTC.

The chain recombines TRBV5-4 with TRBJ1-2; D gene uncertain. Per the germline V gene, CDR1 is SGHNT and CDR2 is YYREEE (reference sequence). The CDR3 runs to 13 residues. V lost 0 bases and J lost 2, with 5 bases in between. Written as DNA, the CDR3 is TGTGCCAGCAGCTTGGACAGCAACTATGGCTACACCTTC. Protein sequence: CASSLDSNYGYTF.

Only one count was recorded for this clone. The rearrangement joins TRBV7-7 to TRBJ2-5; D possibly corresponds to TRBD1 (5 bases). The length of the CDR3 is 13 residues. Germline CDR1 and CDR2: SSHAT and FNYEAQ (reference sequence). Between the trimmed V and J ends, which lost 9 bases and 5 bases, there was a span of 16 bases. This CDR3 is CARSSRGGETQYF. In DNA, the CDR3 is TGTGCCAGGAGTTCTAGGGGTGGGGAGACCCAGTACTTC.

The chain links TRBV4-1 to TRBJ1-2; a weak D match, TRBD1 (5 bases). CDR1 is MGHRA, CDR2 YSYEKL, per germline. CDR3 size: 14 residues. Trimming removed 1 base at V and 4 bases at J, with 10 bases between. CDR3 DNA sequence: TGCGCCAGCAGCCAAGGACTTCAGGGCTATGGCTACACCTTC. Amino acid sequence: CASSQGLQGYGYTF.

The rearrangement uses TRBV5-1 and TRBJ1-2, with D tentatively TRBD1 (6 bases). CDR3 length: 16 amino acids. Between the trimmed V and J ends, which lost 0 bases and 0 bases, there was a span of 12 bases. CDR1 is SGHRS and CDR2 is YFSETQ in the germline V gene. In DNA, the CDR3 is TGCGCCAGCAGCTTGGAGACAGGTCGAGCTAACTATGGCTACACCTTC. Translated: CASSLETGRANYGYTF.

The chain recombines TRBV25-1 with TRBJ1-2; D is possibly TRBD1 (6 bases). CDR3 size: 13 residues. Germline CDR1 MGHDK, CDR2 SYGVNS. V dropped 3 bases and J dropped 3 bases, with 8 bases sitting between them. This chain's CDR3 is CASSETGDYGYTF. CDR3 in DNA: TGTGCCAGCAGTGAGACAGGCGACTATGGCTACACCTTC.

V is TRBV27 and J is TRBJ2-3; 8 bases are shared with TRBD2. V shed 6 bases and J 3 bases; nucleotides not matched to a gene: 2. Germline lookup yields CDR1 MNHEY and CDR2 SMNVEV (reference sequence). The CDR3 is 13 amino acids. The CDR3 region has the DNA TGTGCCAGCAGGGGACTAGTTACAGATACGCAGTATTTT. It codes for CASRGLVTDTQYF.

The genes are TRBV6-5 and TRBJ1-1; D is unclear. The CDR3 sequence is 14 residues long. Trimming stripped 6 bases from V and 1 base from J, with 12 bases between. Germline loops: CDR1 MNHEY, CDR2 SVGAGI. The DNA of the CDR3 is TGTGCCAGCAGGGAACTCGGGAGGAACACTGAAGCTTTCTTT. It encodes CASRELGRNTEAFF.

The chain has TRBV6-4 and TRBJ1-2; D is possibly TRBD1 (5 bases). This CDR3 contains 12 residues. V was pared by 11 bases and J by 4 bases, with 14 bases between. The germline V gene has CDR1 MRHNA and CDR2 SNTAGT. The CDR3 region is CALGRGTYGYTF. The CDR3 DNA follows: TGTGCCCTGGGCCGGGGGACCTATGGCTACACCTTC.

The rearrangement joins TRBV4-1 to TRBJ1-1, with no clear D. CDR1 is MGHRA and CDR2 is YSYEKL in the germline V gene. CDR3 length: 15 residues. V shed 0 bases and J shed 0 bases, with 8 bases lying between them. The CDR3 here is CASSQDGVLNTEAFF. In DNA form, the CDR3 reads TGCGCCAGCAGCCAAGACGGGGTTCTGAACACTGAAGCTTTCTTT.

In its sample, this clone was seen a few times. The chain recombines TRBV23-1 with TRBJ1-2; 7 bases align to TRBD1. TRBV23-1 is an open reading frame, and its role is uncertain. The CDR3 totals 16 residues. J lost 3 bases, V lost 2 bases, and 9 bases had no gene match. CDR3 loop: CASSQDPGQRDYGYTF. The DNA of the CDR3 is TGCGCCAGCAGTCAAGATCCGGGACAGAGGGACTATGGCTACACCTTC.

The genes are TRBV11-2 and TRBJ1-1; D gene uncertain. CDR3 length: 13 residues. Germline lookup yields CDR1 SGHAT and CDR2 FQNNGV. Trimming cost V 5 bases and J 1 base, with 8 bases left between them. The CDR3 loop reads CASSVRGNTEAFF. Written as DNA, the CDR3 is TGTGCCAGCAGCGTAAGAGGGAACACTGAAGCTTTCTTT.

The chain joins TRBV7-9 to TRBJ2-1, with 7 bases identical to TRBD1. Germline CDR1 SEHNR, CDR2 FQNEAQ (reference sequence). Losses at the gene ends were 4 bases for V and 7 bases for J; bases not matched to a gene: 1. The CDR3 runs 12 residues. The CDR3 sequence: CASSSTGNEQFF. CDR3 DNA: TGTGCCAGCAGCTCGACAGGGAATGAGCAGTTCTTC.

The chain combines TRBV7-9 with TRBJ1-1; TRBD1 matches 8 bases. V was clipped by 2 bases and J by 0 bases; unmatched bases: 11. CDR3 length equals 18 residues. Germline CDR1 SEHNR, CDR2 FQNEAQ (reference sequence). The CDR3 loop is CASSLLEGQGAMNTEAFF. The DNA of the CDR3 is TGTGCCAGCAGCTTATTAGAAGGGCAGGGGGCCATGAACACTGAAGCTTTCTTT.

The chain recombines TRBV5-6 with TRBJ1-2; the D is unclear. The length of the CDR3 is 14 residues. Germline V gives CDR1 SGHDT, CDR2 YYEEEE. The V and J ends lost 2 bases and 0 bases respectively, with 8 bases between them. As DNA, the CDR3 is TGTGCCAGCAGCTTCGGGAGTGCTAACTATGGCTACACCTTC. Translation: CASSFGSANYGYTF.

This chain uses TRBV5-1 with TRBJ2-5, with a possible D match to TRBD1 (6 bases). This CDR3 spans 14 amino acids. V was cut by 6 bases and J by 4 bases, with 16 bases left in between. Germline values: CDR1 SGHRS, CDR2 YFSETQ. The CDR3 spells CASTTLTGSETQYF. CDR3 in DNA: TGCGCCAGCACCACCCTAACAGGGTCAGAGACCCAGTACTTC. Full variable domain (outside the CDR3, taken from reference TRBV5-1 and TRBJ2-5): KAGVTQTPRYLIKTRGQQVTLSCSPISGHRSVSWYQQTPGQGLQFLFEYFSETQRNKGNFPGRFSGRQFSNSRSEMNVSTLELGDSALYLCASTTLTGSETQYFGPGTRLLVL.

V gene TRBV29-1 combines with J gene TRBJ2-3, with 8 positions matching TRBD1. Per germline, CDR1 SQVTM and CDR2 ANQGSEA. The CDR3 extends over 15 amino acids. J gave up 3 bases and V 2 bases, and 7 bases lay outside the gene matches. CDR3 nucleotides: TGCAGCGTTGAAAGCCTCGGACAGGGTACAGATACGCAGTATTTT. Protein product: CSVESLGQGTDTQYF.

The V and J genes are TRBV7-8 and TRBJ1-5, with D tentatively TRBD1 (5 bases). V gave up 4 bases and J gave up 1 base, with 11 bases separating them. Germline assignment: CDR1 SGHVS and CDR2 FQNEAQ. The CDR3 runs to 15 residues. CDR3 amino acids: CASSYTGGSNQPQHF. DNA for the CDR3: TGTGCCAGCAGCTATACGGGGGGGAGCAATCAGCCCCAGCATTTT.